The rows below give T cell receptor beta chains drawn from one sample of a study of T cell repertoires in cytomegalovirus infection. TCRdb re-derived calls from the reads in MiXCR, one entry per CDR3 protein. The table shows roughly 500,000 distinct CDR3 sequences, with approximately 10% occurring only once. Sequencing input: PBMCs. These receptors came from a human donor in good health (CMV status not recorded). Some clones in this sample may be carry-over from other donors' samples. Each CDR3 is given with its conserved first and last residue.

TRBV7-2,TRBJ2-3,CASSTDSYTDTQYF
TRBV7-9,TRBJ2-7,CASNEQGYEQYF
TRBV7-3,TRBJ2-7,CASSPSDSANIYEQYF
TRBV7-9,TRBJ2-5,CASSFPGLLYQETQYF
TRBV11-2,TRBJ2-1,CASSALTRRASGGREGNEQFF
TRBV20-1,TRBJ2-7,CSAPTRGGIDEQYF
TRBV12-3/TRBV12-4,TRBJ1-5,CASSPYSEGQPQHF
TRBV29-1,TRBJ1-2,CSVDSQVNYGYTF
TRBV29-1,TRBJ2-7,CSVAHGVSDEQYF
TRBV7-3,TRBJ2-3,CASSQPGDTQYF
TRBV20-1,TRBJ2-4,CSARASGENIQYF
TRBV19,TRBJ1-1,CASKAVTEAFF
TRBV10-3,TRBJ1-1,CAISGSQGAGEAFF
TRBV12-3/TRBV12-4,TRBJ1-5,CASSAPGTGANQPQHF
TRBV7-8,TRBJ2-7,CASSLVARGYEQYF
TRBV29-1,TRBJ2-4,CSVGGKAKNIQYF
TRBV29-1,TRBJ1-2,CSVYGVLGVENYGYTF
TRBV7-9,TRBJ1-2,CASSSLDAPNYGYTF
TRBV29-1,TRBJ2-2,CSATAGRSTGELFF
TRBV7-9,TRBJ2-3,CASSTSQLLAAIDTQYF
TRBV19,TRBJ1-3,CASTQTAVGNTIYF
TRBV13,TRBJ2-1,CASSLKGDRGRDEQFF
TRBV19,TRBJ2-3,CASSEGLVYPDTQYF
TRBV7-9,TRBJ2-3,CASSLGRLAGGRGTDTQYF
TRBV7-6,TRBJ1-1,CASSPQILNTEAFF
TRBV5-8,TRBJ1-3,CASSKQSSGNTIYF
TRBV12-3/TRBV12-4,TRBJ2-5,CASKRQTGGGTQYF
TRBV25-1,TRBJ2-1,CASTSGTRIAEQFF
TRBV7-3,TRBJ2-1,CASSLGGTPYNEQFF
TRBV7-2,TRBJ1-3,CASSLEMGPSGNTIYF
TRBV12-3/TRBV12-4,TRBJ2-4,CASSLAVGGQGYF
TRBV16,TRBJ2-4,CASSQSLVAGTAKNIQYF
TRBV30,TRBJ1-1,CASLGQGAKENTEAFF
TRBV11-2,TRBJ1-2,CASSFDRMNYGYTF
TRBV30,TRBJ2-5,CAWSQRETQYF
TRBV11-2,TRBJ2-1,CASSLAFWRTSGGYNEQFF
TRBV5-6,TRBJ2-1,CASSLRTSGTGEQFF
TRBV29-1,TRBJ2-1,CSVPLYEMAQFF
TRBV20-1,TRBJ2-7,CSARPGEYEQYF
TRBV6-6,TRBJ2-7,CASSDPGEGPAYEQYF
TRBV28,TRBJ1-2,CASSFYRTGGYGYTF
TRBV5-4,TRBJ1-1,CASSSGKNMNTEAFF
TRBV12-5,TRBJ1-2,CASGPTELQGGGYTF
TRBV29-1,TRBJ2-6,CSIQPSGANVLTF
TRBV3-1,TRBJ1-6,CASSPRDRGSPLHF
TRBV7-3,TRBJ2-1,CASSLNSGGANEQFF
TRBV7-6,TRBJ1-5,CASSFSERQPQHF
TRBV29-1,TRBJ2-2,CSVRGGTDTGELFF